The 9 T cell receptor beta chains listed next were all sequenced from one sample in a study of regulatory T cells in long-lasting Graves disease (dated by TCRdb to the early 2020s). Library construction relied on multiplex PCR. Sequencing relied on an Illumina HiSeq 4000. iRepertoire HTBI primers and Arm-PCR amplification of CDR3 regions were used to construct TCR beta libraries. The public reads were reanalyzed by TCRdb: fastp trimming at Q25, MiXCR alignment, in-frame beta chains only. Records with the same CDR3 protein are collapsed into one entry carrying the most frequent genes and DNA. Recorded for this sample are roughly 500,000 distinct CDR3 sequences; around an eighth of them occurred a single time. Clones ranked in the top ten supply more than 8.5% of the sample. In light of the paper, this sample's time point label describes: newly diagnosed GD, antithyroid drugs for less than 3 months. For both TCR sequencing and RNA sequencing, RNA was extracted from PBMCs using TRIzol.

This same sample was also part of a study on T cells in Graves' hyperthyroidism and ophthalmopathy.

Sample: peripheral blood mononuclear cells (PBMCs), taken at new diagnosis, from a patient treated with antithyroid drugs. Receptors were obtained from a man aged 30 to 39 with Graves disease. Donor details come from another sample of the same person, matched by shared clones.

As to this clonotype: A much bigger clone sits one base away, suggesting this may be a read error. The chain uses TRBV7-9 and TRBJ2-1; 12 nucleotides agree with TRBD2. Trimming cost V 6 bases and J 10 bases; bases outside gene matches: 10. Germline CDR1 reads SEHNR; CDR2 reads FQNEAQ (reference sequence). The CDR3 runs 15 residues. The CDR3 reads CASSPTSGSGYEQFF. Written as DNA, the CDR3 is TGTGCCAGCAGTCCGACTAGCGGGAGTGGGTACGAGCAGTTCTTC.

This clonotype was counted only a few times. The CDR3: CASPERVRTGWREETQYF. The CDR3 DNA is TGCGCCAGCCCAGAACGAGTTCGGACAGGGTGGAGGGAAGAGACCCAGTACTTC. J is TRBJ2-5 and V is TRBV10-1, with 8 positions matching TRBD1. V shed 8 bases and J 3 bases; nucleotides not matched to a gene: 20. The germline gives CDR1 WNHNN, CDR2 SYGVQD (reference sequence). The CDR3 totals 18 residues.

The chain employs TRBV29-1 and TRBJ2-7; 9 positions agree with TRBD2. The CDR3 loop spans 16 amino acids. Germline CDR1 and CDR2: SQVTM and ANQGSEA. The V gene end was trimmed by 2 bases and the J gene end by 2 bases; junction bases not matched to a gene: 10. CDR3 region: CSVEFQAGGRTYEQYF. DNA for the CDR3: TGCAGCGTTGAATTCCAGGCGGGAGGGCGGACCTACGAGCAGTACTTC.

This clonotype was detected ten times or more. CDR3 sequence reads: CASSSYSGYEQYF. The CDR3 DNA is TGTGCCAGCAGTTCCTATAGCGGCTACGAGCAGTACTTC. V usage is TRBV6-5 and J usage is TRBJ2-7, with a weak D call TRBD2 (6 bases). V lost 4 bases and J 3 bases, leaving 10 bases between the germline ends. This CDR3 contains 13 residues. Germline loops: CDR1 MNHEY, CDR2 SVGAGI.

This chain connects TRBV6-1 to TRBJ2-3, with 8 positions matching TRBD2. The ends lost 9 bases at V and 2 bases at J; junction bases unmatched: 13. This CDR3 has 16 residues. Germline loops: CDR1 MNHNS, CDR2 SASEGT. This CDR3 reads CASLGPGGSLTDTQYF. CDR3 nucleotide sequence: TGTGCCAGTCTTGGGCCGGGGGGGTCCCTCACAGATACGCAGTATTTT.

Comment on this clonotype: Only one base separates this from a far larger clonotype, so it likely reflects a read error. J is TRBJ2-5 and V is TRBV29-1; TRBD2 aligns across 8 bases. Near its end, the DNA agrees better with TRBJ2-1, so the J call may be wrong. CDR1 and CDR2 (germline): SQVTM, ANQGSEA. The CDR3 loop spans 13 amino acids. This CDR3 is CSVTDSGGYEQFF. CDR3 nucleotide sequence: TGCAGCGTTACAGACAGCGGGGGCTACGAGCAGTTCTTC.

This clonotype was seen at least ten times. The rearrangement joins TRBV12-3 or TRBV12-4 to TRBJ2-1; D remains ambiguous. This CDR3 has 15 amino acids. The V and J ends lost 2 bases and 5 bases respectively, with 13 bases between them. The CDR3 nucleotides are TGTGCCAGCAGTTTACGGGTCGGCGCTGACAATGAGCAGTTCTTC. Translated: CASSLRVGADNEQFF.

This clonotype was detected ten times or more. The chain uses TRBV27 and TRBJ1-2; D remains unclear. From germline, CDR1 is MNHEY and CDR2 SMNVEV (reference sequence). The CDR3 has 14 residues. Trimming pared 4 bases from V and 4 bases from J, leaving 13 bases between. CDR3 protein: CASSSTAAPYGYTF. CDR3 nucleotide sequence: TGTGCCAGCAGTTCAACGGCTGCCCCCTATGGCTACACCTTC.

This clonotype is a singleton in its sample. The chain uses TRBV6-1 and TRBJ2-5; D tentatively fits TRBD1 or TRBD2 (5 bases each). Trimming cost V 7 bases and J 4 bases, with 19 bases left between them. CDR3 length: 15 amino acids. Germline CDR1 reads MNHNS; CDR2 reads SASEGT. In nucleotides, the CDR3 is TGTGCCAGCACTCGATCGGGGACCTACTTAGAGACCCAGTACTTC. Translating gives CASTRSGTYLETQYF.